Described below is a single TCR beta chain sequence and its context. The antigen is not known. Trimming at V came to 2 bases and at J to 7 bases, leaving 7 bases not matched to a gene. The CDR3 covers 14 residues. The sample belongs to a study of T cell repertoires in cytomegalovirus infection. About the research overall: CMV infection together with matching HLA type was indicated by public TCR beta signatures.

Points from the study as a whole: HLA-C-restricted, CMV-specific TCR beta clonotypes were dominant ex vivo.

TCRdb redid the calling of the reads with MiXCR, one entry per CDR3 protein. The table shows approximately 500,000 distinct CDR3 sequences, with around a third occurring only once. V gene TRBV12-3 or TRBV12-4 combines with J gene TRBJ1-1, with 7 bases that match TRBD1. The source was cultured PBMCs, collected from culture after CMV antigen stimulation. The sequence was obtained from a human donor in good health (CMV status not recorded). Some clones in this sample may be carry-over from other donors' samples. CDR3 coding DNA: TGTGCCAGCAGTTTACGACAGGGAGGAATTGAAGCTTTCTTT. Translating it yields CASSLRQGGIEAFF.